Each of the 23 T cell receptor beta chains below was sequenced from the same sample in a study of blood T cells in healthy people across ages. Combining a sample-barcoded 5' primer with a J-beta primer mix, a second PCR ran for roughly 7 to 11 cycles. TCRdb reprocessed the 5' RACE reads via MiXCR and lists one record per CDR3 protein. Of approximately 1.5 million distinct CDR3 sequences detected, 34% appear once; the ten largest clones hold approximately 10%. Sequenced: blood. These receptors all come from a woman aged 25 to 45 in good health.

The chain combines TRBV19 with TRBJ2-7; unclear D gene. The tail of the sequence fits TRBJ2-5 better, so the J call may be wrong. The CDR3 totals 14 residues. CDR1 and CDR2 (germline): LNHDA, SQIVND (reference sequence). The CDR3 loop is CASSPPDPPKTQYF. The CDR3 region has the DNA TGTGCCAGTAGTCCACCGGACCCGCCTAAGACCCAGTACTTC.

The V and J genes are TRBV28 and TRBJ2-4, with 11 bases fitting TRBD1. This CDR3 is built from 20 residues. CDR1 and CDR2 from the germline V gene are MDHEN and SYDVKM. After removal of 3 bases from V and 0 bases from J, the junction contained 13 bases not matched to a gene. CDR3 residues: CASSLRGYRDRGIAKNIQYF. The CDR3 nucleotides read TGTGCCAGCAGTTTGCGGGGATACCGGGACAGGGGGATAGCCAAAAACATTCAGTACTTC. The full variable domain, rest sourced from reference TRBV28 and TRBJ2-4, is DVKVTQSSRYLVKRTGEKVFLECVQDMDHENMFWYRQDPGLGLRLIYFSYDVKMKEKGDIPEGYSVSREKKERFSLILESASTNQTSMYLCASSLRGYRDRGIAKNIQYFGAGTRLSVL.

This clonotype was found a few times. A much larger clone differs by one base, so this may be a read error. V usage is TRBV6-6 and J usage is TRBJ2-1; TRBD1 is a possible D gene (6 bases). V was shortened by 7 bases and J by 6 bases, with 10 bases between the two germline ends. This CDR3 region has 12 residues. Per the germline V gene, CDR1 is MNHNY and CDR2 is SVGAGI (reference sequence). Here the CDR3 reads CASTDRFNEQFF. As DNA, the CDR3 is TGTGCCAGCACCGACAGGTTCAATGAGCAGTTCTTC.

The rearrangement uses TRBV6-2 or TRBV6-3 and TRBJ2-1; 7 nucleotides match TRBD2. Germline V lookup: CDR1 MNHEY, CDR2 SVGEGT. The CDR3 runs 16 residues. With V trimmed by 0 bases and J by 6 bases, 8 bases remained unmatched. CDR3 sequence (DNA): TGTGCCAGCAGTTACTCCGGCGGCGGGAGCCTCAATGAGCAGTTCTTC. It specifies CASSYSGGGSLNEQFF.

J is TRBJ2-5 and V is TRBV7-9, with D hard to call. Germline values: CDR1 SEHNR, CDR2 FQNEAQ (reference sequence). This CDR3 region has 14 residues. Between the trimmed V and J ends, which lost 2 bases and 6 bases, there was a span of 13 bases. CDR3 sequence (DNA): TGTGCCAGCAGCTTATCCCGGTCCCAGAAGACCCAGTACTTC. It translates to CASSLSRSQKTQYF.

This clonotype has only a few counts. The J gene is TRBJ1-2, the V gene TRBV7-2; 9 bases match TRBD1. J gave up 4 bases and V 11 bases, and 8 bases lay outside the gene matches. There are 13 residues in the CDR3. Germline V lookup: CDR1 SGHTA, CDR2 FQGNSA. The CDR3 DNA reads TGTGCCTCCTGGGACAGGGTGAGCTATGGCTACACCTTC. The encoded protein is CASWDRVSYGYTF.

The chain is built from TRBV3-1 and TRBJ1-1; D may be TRBD1 (5 bases). V was trimmed by 6 bases and J by 5 bases, leaving 16 bases between them. Germline V gene data show CDR1 as LGHDT and CDR2 as YNNKEL (reference sequence). This CDR3 has 14 amino acids. CDR3 in amino acids: CASSQSGAGTEAFF. DNA of the CDR3: TGTGCCAGCAGTCAAAGCGGGGCAGGGACTGAAGCTTTCTTT. The full variable domain, with the rest looked up from reference TRBV3-1 and TRBJ1-1, is DTAVSQTPKYLVTQMGNDKSIKCEQNLGHDTMYWYKQDSKKFLKIMFSYNNKELIINETVPNRFSPKSPDKAHLNLHINSLELGDSAVYFCASSQSGAGTEAFFGQGTRLTVV.

This chain uses TRBV7-9 with TRBJ2-1; maybe TRBD2 (7 bases). The V end lost 5 bases, the J end lost 4 bases, and 15 bases lay between the germline ends. The CDR3 runs 15 residues. Germline lookup yields CDR1 SEHNR and CDR2 FQNEAQ (reference sequence). The CDR3 DNA is TGTGCCAGCAGCCCCACAAAGGGGGGGTACAATGAGCAGTTCTTC. This sequence encodes CASSPTKGGYNEQFF.

V is TRBV10-3 and J is TRBJ1-1; D gene ambiguous. Between the trimmed V and J ends, which lost 7 bases and 4 bases, there was a span of 10 bases. This CDR3 comprises 12 residues. CDR1 is ENHRY, CDR2 SYGVKD, per germline. In DNA form, the CDR3 reads TGTGCCATCACCGAGGCGGGCACTGAAGCTTTCTTT. This encodes CAITEAGTEAFF.

V usage is TRBV4-1 and J usage is TRBJ1-5; TRBD1 agrees at 9 bases. V was clipped by 3 bases and J by 1 base; unmatched bases: 4. The CDR3 extends over 16 amino acids. The germline V gene encodes CDR1 MGHRA and CDR2 YSYEKL. The CDR3 region is CASSQGQGFSNQPQHF. The CDR3 nucleotides read TGCGCCAGCAGCCAGGGACAGGGATTCAGCAATCAGCCCCAGCATTTT.

This chain connects TRBV5-5 to TRBJ2-7; D gene unclear. CDR3 length equals 13 residues. Trimming shortened V by 4 bases and J by 2 bases, and 10 bases separated the two germline ends. The germline CDR1 and CDR2 sequences are SGHKS and YYEKEE (reference sequence). Here the CDR3 DNA reads TGTGCCAGCAGCCTACAGACAACCTACGAGCAGTACTTC. Translation gives CASSLQTTYEQYF.

CDR3 sequence: CASSPSNPSNYGYTF. The CDR3, as DNA: TGTGCCAGCAGCCCCTCTAACCCTTCTAACTATGGCTACACCTTC. This sequence joins TRBV4-2 and TRBJ1-2; no definite D call. The germline V gene has CDR1 LGHNA and CDR2 YNFKEQ. Trimming took 4 bases from V and 0 from J, leaving 12 bases between them. This CDR3 has 15 residues.

The J gene is TRBJ2-6, the V gene TRBV3-1, with no clear D. The CDR3 extends over 16 amino acids. V was clipped by 4 bases and J by 0 bases, with 10 bases between them. Germline CDR1 LGHDT, CDR2 YNNKEL (reference sequence). As DNA, the CDR3 is TGTGCCAGCAGCCTTACGACTCCCTCTGGGGCCAACGTCCTGACTTTC. This translates into CASSLTTPSGANVLTF.

This clonotype was recorded a few times. V and J are TRBV10-3 and TRBJ2-5, with 13 nucleotides matching TRBD2. Germline-derived CDR1 and CDR2 are ENHRY and SYGVKD. The CDR3 extends over 18 amino acids. The trim removed 0 bases at V and 5 bases at J, leaving 9 bases unmatched. The CDR3 region is CAISESGLAGTGSETQYF. CDR3 bases: TGTGCCATCAGTGAGTCGGGACTAGCGGGGACGGGGTCGGAGACCCAGTACTTC.

Only one count was recorded for this clonotype. The gene calls are TRBV2 and TRBJ1-2; D is undetermined. This CDR3 has 16 amino acids. Germline V gene lookup returns CDR1 SNHLY and CDR2 FYNNEI. The V and J ends lost 2 bases and 6 bases respectively, with 19 bases between them. In DNA form, the CDR3 reads TGTGCCAGCAGTGAAATGGGGAGCCAGGATGAAAATGGCTACACCTTC. Residues: CASSEMGSQDENGYTF.

In its sample, this clonotype was seen a few times. This chain joins TRBV25-1 and TRBJ1-2; D uncertain. The length of the CDR3 is 17 residues. V was trimmed by 6 bases and J by 1 base, leaving 21 bases between them. The germline gives CDR1 MGHDK, CDR2 SYGVNS. In nucleotides, the CDR3 is TGTGCCAGCAGGCCGGCCCTAGGACGGAATTTTAACTATGGCTACACCTTC. It codes for CASRPALGRNFNYGYTF.

This chain connects TRBV2 to TRBJ2-1; possible D gene TRBD1, 6 bases. CDR1 is SNHLY and CDR2 is FYNNEI in the germline V gene. This CDR3 comprises 15 residues. Trimming took off 5 bases at V and 0 bases at J, with 11 bases between the two ends. CDR3 region: CASSRQVSSYNEQFF. CDR3 DNA: TGTGCCAGCAGTCGACAGGTCAGCTCCTACAATGAGCAGTTCTTC.

The chain uses TRBV20-1 and TRBJ2-7, with 7 bases fitting TRBD2. This CDR3 is built from 15 residues. The germline V gene encodes CDR1 DFQATT and CDR2 SNEGSKA (reference sequence). Losses at the gene ends were 2 bases for V and 1 base for J; bases not matched to a gene: 8. The chain's CDR3 is CSARTGLGASYEQYF. The CDR3 region has the DNA TGCAGTGCTAGAACCGGACTAGGGGCGTCCTACGAGCAGTACTTC.

The chain employs TRBV5-6 and TRBJ2-1; D possibly corresponds to TRBD2 (6 bases). The germline V gene encodes CDR1 SGHDT and CDR2 YYEEEE. V was pared by 4 bases and J by 1 base, with 15 bases between. This CDR3 spans 16 amino acids. DNA of the CDR3: TGTGCCAGCAGCGGAGGCTGGGACTCTTCCTACAATGAGCAGTTCTTC. It yields the protein CASSGGWDSSYNEQFF.

This clonotype was seen ten or more times. The gene calls are TRBV5-1 and TRBJ2-1, with D unclear. Between the trimmed V and J ends, which lost 0 bases and 9 bases, there was a span of 7 bases. Germline V gene data show CDR1 as SGHRS and CDR2 as YFSETQ. CDR3 length: 12 amino acids. The CDR3 sequence: CASSLVHTEQFF. The CDR3, as DNA: TGCGCCAGCAGCTTGGTACACACTGAGCAGTTCTTC.

The sample holds a few counts of this clonotype. The chain has TRBV4-1 and TRBJ1-1; D is unclear. The CDR3 runs 13 residues. The V gene's germline CDR1 is MGHRA and CDR2 YSYEKL. V lost 0 bases to trimming and J lost 5 bases, with 7 bases between them. The CDR3 is CASSQDIKTEAFF. The CDR3 DNA sequence: TGCGCCAGCAGCCAAGATATTAAGACTGAAGCTTTCTTT.

This chain joins TRBV27 and TRBJ2-7; TRBD1 aligns across 7 bases. After removal of 8 bases from V and 1 base from J, the junction contained 11 bases not matched to a gene. Germline V CDR1 and CDR2: MNHEY, SMNVEV (reference sequence). The CDR3 runs 15 residues. CDR3 amino acids: CASRLTGTVSYEQYF. The CDR3 coding sequence is TGTGCCAGCCGATTGACCGGGACAGTATCCTACGAGCAGTACTTC.

This clonotype was detected a few times. This sequence joins TRBV18 and TRBJ2-3; D is tentatively TRBD1 or TRBD2 (5 bases each). This CDR3 has 17 amino acids. Trimming left V 0 bases short and J 6 bases short, with 19 bases between. The germline gives CDR1 KGHSH, CDR2 LQKENI. The CDR3 DNA reads TGTGCCAGCTCACCACCCGGGCGCGGGTCCCCAGGGGATACGCAGTATTTT. It specifies CASSPPGRGSPGDTQYF.